Below, 20 T cell receptor beta chains from the same sample are listed, as sequenced in a study of cytomegalovirus exposure and HLA in healthy donors. 13 Jbeta primers and 60 Vbeta primers were used for the PCR. Method: immunoSEQ multiplex PCR; TCRdb's copy keeps in-frame clones and lacks some. The sample contains about 200,000 clones, about 83% of which appear only once. Sequenced input: PBMCs. Receptors were obtained from a girl aged 5-17 years in good health and CMV-seronegative.

This CDR3 reads CASSLDVTSTDTQYF. CDR3 nucleotide sequence: TGCGCCAGCAGCTTGGACGTTACTAGCACAGATACGCAGTATTTT. This chain joins TRBV5-1 and TRBJ2-3; D uncertain. The CDR3 loop spans 15 amino acids. Trimming removed 0 bases from V and 0 bases from J, with 8 bases in between. Germline V CDR1 and CDR2: SGHRS, YFSETQ.

The chain has TRBV7-9 and TRBJ2-2, with D perhaps TRBD2 (5 bases). Germline assignment: CDR1 SEHNR and CDR2 FQNEAQ (reference sequence). Trimming cost V 3 bases and J 4 bases, with 9 bases left between them. CDR3 length equals 14 residues. CDR3 sequence: CASSFGESTGELFF. In DNA, the CDR3 is TGTGCCAGCAGCTTCGGGGAGAGCACCGGGGAGCTGTTTTTT.

The J gene is TRBJ2-4, the V gene TRBV2, with D hard to call. The germline gives CDR1 SNHLY, CDR2 FYNNEI. Deletions cut 2 bases from V and 9 bases from J, with 11 bases between. CDR3 length equals 13 residues. DNA for the CDR3: TGTGCCAGCAGTGAAATAGTTCGTGTCATTCAGTACTTC. This gives the protein CASSEIVRVIQYF. Looking up the rest from reference TRBV2 and TRBJ2-4 gives the full variable domain: EPEVTQTPSHQVTQMGQEVILRCVPISNHLYFYWYRQILGQKVEFLVSFYNNEISEKSEIFDDQFSVERPDGSNFTLKIRSTKLEDSAMYFCASSEIVRVIQYFGAGTRLSVL.

This chain joins TRBV5-1 and TRBJ1-2, with a weak D call TRBD1 (5 bases). The CDR3 length is 15 residues. V lost 0 bases and J 8 bases, leaving 17 bases between the germline ends. Germline V gives CDR1 SGHRS, CDR2 YFSETQ. CDR3 in DNA: TGCGCCAGCAGCTTGGGTAACCAGGGTAACGGGGGCTACACCTTC. Amino acids: CASSLGNQGNGGYTF.

V usage is TRBV15 and J usage is TRBJ2-5, with 8 bases fitting TRBD1. V lost 1 base and J lost 5; bases outside the gene matches: 6. There are 15 residues in the CDR3. CDR1 LNHNV and CDR2 YYDKDF come from the germline V gene (reference sequence). In DNA form, the CDR3 reads TGTGCCACCAGCAGAGGTCAGGGGGACAGGGAGACCCAGTACTTC. This gives the protein CATSRGQGDRETQYF.

The chain is built from TRBV4-1 and TRBJ1-5, with D possibly TRBD1 on 5 matching bases. The CDR3 contains 15 residues. Germline CDR1 reads MGHRA; CDR2 reads YSYEKL. Trimming pared 4 bases from V and 5 bases from J, leaving 15 bases between. The CDR3 loop is CASSRTRDWDQPQHF. Here the CDR3 DNA reads TGCGCCAGCAGCCGCACCCGGGACTGGGATCAGCCCCAGCATTTT.

J is TRBJ1-2 and V is TRBV19, with 7 bases that match TRBD1. CDR1 and CDR2 (germline): LNHDA, SQIVND (reference sequence). With V trimmed by 4 bases and J by 2 bases, 4 bases remained unmatched. The CDR3 runs 14 residues. DNA for the CDR3: TGTGCCAGTAGTACCGGGACAGCGAACTATGGCTACACCTTC. This sequence encodes CASSTGTANYGYTF.

This clone was counted only a few times. The chain is built from TRBV2 and TRBJ1-4, with 9 bases matching TRBD1. This CDR3 region has 14 residues. In germline, CDR1 is SNHLY, CDR2 FYNNEI. The V and J ends lost 4 bases and 5 bases, in that order; junction bases with no gene match: 2. CDR3 nucleotide sequence: TGTGCCAGCAGTGCCGGGACAGGGAATGAAAAACTGTTTTTT. It yields the protein CASSAGTGNEKLFF.

The chain links TRBV28 to TRBJ1-1; D gene unclear. The CDR3 covers 13 residues. Germline V gives CDR1 MDHEN, CDR2 SYDVKM. V was cut by 4 bases and J by 8 bases, with 14 bases left in between. CDR3 nucleotide sequence: TGTGCCAGCAGTTCTGTTTTCGAGGAGGAAGCTTTCTTT. It yields the protein CASSSVFEEEAFF.

The CDR3 protein is CASSSEVDSRQETQYF. The CDR3, as DNA: TGCGCCAGCAGCTCGGAGGTGGACAGCAGACAAGAGACCCAGTACTTC. The chain recombines TRBV5-1 with TRBJ2-5; TRBD1 might be the D (6 bases). The germline V gene has CDR1 SGHRS and CDR2 YFSETQ. The CDR3 runs 16 residues. V was cut by 3 bases and J by 2 bases, with 17 bases left in between.

The chain employs TRBV19 and TRBJ2-7, with 8 nucleotides matching TRBD2. The CDR3 runs 15 residues. V was clipped by 3 bases and J by 2 bases; unmatched bases: 6. Germline CDR1 LNHDA, CDR2 SQIVND (reference sequence). The CDR3, as DNA: TGTGCCAGTAGTATCTCACTAGCGGTAACCTACGAGCAGTACTTC. It encodes CASSISLAVTYEQYF.

The chain uses TRBV28 and TRBJ1-5; possible D gene TRBD1, 5 bases. Trimming cost V 5 bases and J 4 bases, with 15 bases left between them. Germline V gene lookup returns CDR1 MDHEN and CDR2 SYDVKM. The CDR3 contains 15 residues. As DNA, the CDR3 is TGTGCCAGCAGTACCTCTCACAGGCTTAATCAGCCCCAGCATTTT. The encoded protein is CASSTSHRLNQPQHF.

Only a few counts were recorded for this clone. The CDR3 region is CASSLGDGANVLTF. DNA for the CDR3: TGCGCCAGCAGCTTAGGAGATGGGGCCAACGTCCTGACTTTC. The chain uses TRBV5-1 and TRBJ2-6; D unresolved. Looked up from germline, CDR1 is SGHRS and CDR2 is YFSETQ. The ends were cut back, 2 bases at V and 3 bases at J, with 6 bases in the middle. This CDR3 spans 14 amino acids. Variable domain in full (rest from reference TRBV5-1 and TRBJ2-6): KAGVTQTPRYLIKTRGQQVTLSCSPISGHRSVSWYQQTPGQGLQFLFEYFSETQRNKGNFPGRFSGRQFSNSRSEMNVSTLELGDSALYLCASSLGDGANVLTFGAGSRLTVL.

Many counts were recorded for this clone. The J gene is TRBJ1-1, the V gene TRBV6-6, with D perhaps TRBD1 (5 bases). V was trimmed by 5 bases and J by 12 bases, leaving 22 bases between them. CDR1 is MNHNY and CDR2 is SVGAGI in the germline V gene (reference sequence). CDR3 size: 14 residues. Here the CDR3 reads CASSPPRDAPFTFF. The CDR3 DNA sequence: TGTGCCAGCAGTCCGCCGCGGGACGCTCCTTTTACTTTCTTT.

In DNA, the CDR3 is TGTGCCAGCAGTACCCTCCCCCGACTAGCGGGAGATCCGTTCTTC. This translates into CASSTLPRLAGDPFF. V gene TRBV28 combines with J gene TRBJ2-1; TRBD2 agrees at 12 bases. The CDR3 runs to 15 residues. Germline lookup yields CDR1 MDHEN and CDR2 SYDVKM. V shed 5 bases and J 15 bases; nucleotides not matched to a gene: 14. The complete variable domain, with remaining parts taken from reference TRBV28 and TRBJ2-1, reads DVKVTQSSRYLVKRTGEKVFLECVQDMDHENMFWYRQDPGLGLRLIYFSYDVKMKEKGDIPEGYSVSREKKERFSLILESASTNQTSMYLCASSTLPRLAGDPFFGPGTRLTVL.

The J gene is TRBJ1-5, the V gene TRBV19, with D unresolved. CDR1 and CDR2 from the germline V gene are LNHDA and SQIVND (reference sequence). The CDR3 is made up of 13 amino acids. Between the trimmed V and J ends, which lost 7 bases and 7 bases, there was a span of 14 bases. CDR3 region: CASNRGFRQPQHF. The CDR3 nucleotides read TGTGCCAGTAATCGTGGTTTTCGGCAGCCCCAGCATTTT.

The chain joins TRBV5-1 to TRBJ2-1, with a tentative D call TRBD2 (5 bases). The germline V gene has CDR1 SGHRS and CDR2 YFSETQ. Deletions cut 4 bases from V and 0 bases from J, with 14 bases between. This CDR3 region has 16 residues. CDR3 coding DNA: TGCGCCAGCAGCCTAAAAGCGGAGAACTCCTACAATGAGCAGTTCTTC. Residues: CASSLKAENSYNEQFF.

V gene TRBV21-1 combines with J gene TRBJ1-2; the table's D call, TRBD1, was not checked against the DNA. TRBV21-1 is noted as a pseudogene. CDR3 length equals 12 residues. The CDR3 reads CASSKTRYGYTF. For the CDR3, the DNA is TGTGCCAGCAGCAAGACAAGGTATGGCTACACCTTC.

In its sample, this clone was seen once. The chain combines TRBV29-1 with TRBJ2-5; 11 nucleotides agree with TRBD2. Germline CDR1 reads SQVTM; CDR2 reads ANQGSEA. This CDR3 region has 13 residues. Trimming cost V 4 bases and J 7 bases; bases outside gene matches: 5. The CDR3 is CSVVAGGPGTQYF. The CDR3 nucleotides are TGCAGCGTTGTAGCGGGAGGGCCTGGGACCCAGTACTTC.

The gene calls are TRBV5-4 and TRBJ2-5; 8 nucleotides agree with TRBD2. The trim removed 0 bases at V and 5 bases at J, leaving 6 bases unmatched. CDR3 length equals 15 residues. Germline lookup yields CDR1 SGHNT and CDR2 YYREEE (reference sequence). Here the CDR3 reads CASSLGSGARETQYF. The DNA for the CDR3 is TGTGCCAGCAGCTTGGGTAGCGGGGCCCGGGAGACCCAGTACTTC.